The text below deals with one T cell receptor beta chain. Its antigen is still unknown. The CDR3 length is 16 residues. V gave up 1 base and J gave up 2 bases, with 14 bases separating them. Germline-derived CDR1 and CDR2 are SGHRS and YFSETQ. A second roughly 6 to 11 cycle PCR used barcoded and J-beta primers. TCRdb itself ran the 5' RACE reads through MiXCR, one entry per CDR3 protein. Among fewer than 1,000,000 distinct CDR3 sequences listed, about 46% were seen once. The data belong to a study of blood T cells in healthy people across ages. Regarding the study as a whole: Long-lived donors had more naive CD4+ cells and higher diversity than aged donors.

All donors came from Russia, were Caucasian and healthy, and spanned ages roughly 6 to 100. V and J are TRBV5-1 and TRBJ2-3; D possibly corresponds to TRBD2 (6 bases). The clonotype comes from a man aged 80 or over in good health. The sequencing sample was made of blood. The CDR3 is CASSLPAGITTDTQYF. CDR3 DNA: TGCGCCAGCAGCTTGCCCGCGGGGATTACCACAGATACGCAGTATTTT.